These 25 T cell receptor beta chains were all obtained from the same sample, sequenced in a study of response to subunit inactivated influenza vaccine. One entry per CDR3 protein results from TCRdb running MiXCR on the RT-PCR reads. The repertoire has about 830,000 distinct CDR3 sequences, about 18% of them found once; the top ten carry about a tenth. The sample consisted of PBMCs from blood, taken 5 to 6 days after vaccination. The receptor set was obtained from a man aged 50 to 60 who received an inactivated influenza vaccine.

This chain uses TRBV20-1 with TRBJ1-5; the D is unclear. CDR1 and CDR2 (germline): DFQATT, SNEGSKA (reference sequence). The CDR3 consists of 14 residues. V was cut by 3 bases and J by 6 bases, with 15 bases left in between. The CDR3 region has the DNA TGCAGTGCTAGGGAGACTCCCGTCGGTCAGCCCCAGCATTTT. Translating gives CSARETPVGQPQHF.

This clonotype was recorded many times. The chain couples TRBV5-8 to TRBJ2-7; D is unresolved. Germline assignment: CDR1 SGHTS and CDR2 YDEGEE. The CDR3 sequence is 13 residues long. The V end lost 4 bases, the J end lost 0 bases, and 8 bases lay between the germline ends. CDR3 nucleotide sequence: TGTGCCAGCAGCCTCAGATACTCCTACGAGCAGTACTTC. Encoded protein: CASSLRYSYEQYF.

This clonotype was recorded a few times. The genes are TRBV7-2 and TRBJ1-2; no clear D gene. Between the trimmed V and J ends, which lost 5 bases and 4 bases, there was a span of 14 bases. The CDR3 totals 14 residues. Germline V lookup: CDR1 SGHTA, CDR2 FQGNSA. The CDR3 DNA is TGTGCCAGCAGCATTACGGACGGAACCTATGGCTACACCTTC. It yields the protein CASSITDGTYGYTF.

This clonotype was seen more than once but under ten times. CDR3 coding DNA: TGTGCCACCAGCAGAGATGGGCGCAGGGCGGAGACCCAGTACTTC. It specifies CATSRDGRRAETQYF. V is TRBV15 and J is TRBJ2-5; D is perhaps TRBD1 (5 bases). Trimming took off 0 bases at V and 5 bases at J, with 13 bases between the two ends. The CDR3 is 15 amino acids. Germline values: CDR1 LNHNV, CDR2 YYDKDF (reference sequence).

This clonotype was seen a few times. The chain joins TRBV20-1 to TRBJ1-6; TRBD1 is a possible D gene (6 bases). This CDR3 spans 14 amino acids. The germline V gene has CDR1 DFQATT and CDR2 SNEGSKA (reference sequence). V lost 3 bases to trimming and J lost 7 bases, with 13 bases between them. In DNA form, the CDR3 reads TGCAGTGCTAGCAGGGTTCAGGGGAATTCACCCCTCCACTTT. Residues: CSASRVQGNSPLHF.

This chain links TRBV20-1 with TRBJ2-5, with 9 bases lining up with TRBD2. The germline gives CDR1 DFQATT, CDR2 SNEGSKA (reference sequence). This CDR3 spans 17 amino acids. Trimming took 1 base from V and 6 from J; bases not matched to a gene: 15. The CDR3 DNA is TGCAGTGCTAGAGGGCGAGCGGGGGGCACCGGTCGACAGACCCAGTACTTC. Protein: CSARGRAGGTGRQTQYF.

V and J are TRBV29-1 and TRBJ1-2, with D possibly TRBD1 on 5 matching bases. Germline V CDR1 and CDR2: SQVTM, ANQGSEA. Trimming took 4 bases from V and 4 from J, leaving 19 bases between them. The length of the CDR3 is 15 residues. The CDR3 here is CSVAPVLLRGYGYTF. In DNA, the CDR3 is TGCAGCGTTGCCCCGGTGCTATTGAGGGGCTATGGCTACACCTTC.

This clonotype was counted only a few times. V is TRBV27 and J is TRBJ1-2; perhaps TRBD1 as D (5 bases). The V and J ends lost 5 bases and 4 bases respectively, with 11 bases between them. This CDR3 has 13 residues. Per the germline V gene, CDR1 is MNHEY and CDR2 is SMNVEV (reference sequence). The CDR3 region has the DNA TGTGCCAGCAGTCTTACAGGTGTCTATGGCTACACCTTC. As protein: CASSLTGVYGYTF.

The chain carries TRBV5-5 and TRBJ2-7, with a tentative D call TRBD2 (5 bases). CDR1 and CDR2 from the germline V gene are SGHKS and YYEKEE (reference sequence). This CDR3 region has 12 residues. Trimming pared 5 bases from V and 6 bases from J, leaving 12 bases between. In DNA, the CDR3 is TGTGCCAGCAGTAGGGAGATGGGCGAGCAGTACTTC. It specifies CASSREMGEQYF.

This clonotype turned up a few times. The chain carries TRBV5-4 and TRBJ2-1; no clear D gene. The V and J ends lost 1 base and 5 bases respectively, with 10 bases between them. Looked up from germline, CDR1 is SGHNT and CDR2 is YYREEE (reference sequence). This CDR3 region has 14 residues. The CDR3 here is CASSLSPENNEQFF. DNA for the CDR3: TGTGCCAGCAGCTTGAGCCCAGAAAACAATGAGCAGTTCTTC.

There are a few counts of this clonotype. CDR3 amino acids: CASSHVTDRAGNTIYF. In nucleotides, the CDR3 is TGTGCCAGCAGCCACGTGACGGACAGGGCTGGAAACACCATATATTTT. The chain combines TRBV7-8 with TRBJ1-3; 8 positions agree with TRBD1. The CDR3 runs to 16 residues. CDR1 and CDR2 from the germline V gene are SGHVS and FQNEAQ. Trimming removed 5 bases from V and 2 bases from J; junction bases left unmatched: 8.

This clonotype has a handful of counts. The CDR3: CAISELAGGPALKTQYF. The CDR3, as DNA: TGTGCCATCAGTGAGTTAGCGGGAGGGCCAGCGTTAAAGACCCAGTACTTC. The rearrangement links TRBV10-3 to TRBJ2-5; 11 bases match TRBD2. With 1 base clipped from V and 6 bases from J, the junction kept 10 bases outside the gene matches. CDR1 ENHRY and CDR2 SYGVKD come from the germline V gene. This CDR3 has 17 residues.

V and J are TRBV3-1 and TRBJ1-1, with a possible D match to TRBD1 (5 bases). Trimming removed 3 bases from V and 1 base from J, with 15 bases in between. CDR3 length: 16 amino acids. Per germline, CDR1 LGHDT and CDR2 YNNKEL (reference sequence). The CDR3 loop reads CASSQHTGTANTEAFF. CDR3 DNA sequence: TGTGCCAGCAGCCAGCATACCGGGACCGCGAACACTGAAGCTTTCTTT.

This clonotype showed up many times. This chain links TRBV20-1 with TRBJ1-5, with D possibly being TRBD1 (5 bases). Germline V lookup: CDR1 DFQATT, CDR2 SNEGSKA (reference sequence). CDR3 length: 16 amino acids. V gave up 2 bases and J gave up 4 bases, with 18 bases separating them. CDR3 sequence (DNA): TGCAGTGCTAGACGGGGGAATACGGGGCTTAATCAGCCCCAGCATTTT. Its protein is CSARRGNTGLNQPQHF.

In its sample, this clonotype was seen a few times. This chain joins TRBV4-3 and TRBJ1-2; no firm D call. The CDR3 is 15 amino acids. Germline CDR1 and CDR2: LGHNA and YSLEER. V dropped 1 base and J dropped 4 bases, with 13 bases sitting between them. In DNA, the CDR3 is TGCGCCAGCAGCCAAGTTTCTGGGGAGGGCTATGGCTACACCTTC. As protein: CASSQVSGEGYGYTF.

This clonotype was detected ten times or more. The genes are TRBV20-1 and TRBJ1-5, with 12 bases that match TRBD1. Looked up from germline, CDR1 is DFQATT and CDR2 is SNEGSKA (reference sequence). The CDR3 has 13 amino acids. Unmatched junction bases numbered 2, after V lost 7 bases and J lost 4 bases. The CDR3 spells CSVGQGANQPQHF. The DNA of the CDR3 is TGCAGTGTGGGACAGGGGGCGAATCAGCCCCAGCATTTT.

V is TRBV27 and J is TRBJ2-3, with a weak D call TRBD1 (6 bases). This CDR3 has 18 amino acids. Per the germline V gene, CDR1 is MNHEY and CDR2 is SMNVEV (reference sequence). Trimming removed 5 bases from V and 3 bases from J, with 24 bases in between. The CDR3 nucleotides are TGTGCCAGCAGTCCCAGGGCCCCAACAGGGAAGCGGACAGATACGCAGTATTTT. It codes for CASSPRAPTGKRTDTQYF.

This clonotype was recorded at least ten times. The gene calls are TRBV10-3 and TRBJ2-7; 11 bases line up with TRBD1. J gave up 5 bases and V 2 bases, and 5 bases lay outside the gene matches. CDR3 length: 15 amino acids. CDR1 and CDR2 from the germline V gene are ENHRY and SYGVKD. The CDR3 is CAISEPDRGQNEQYF. In DNA form, the CDR3 reads TGTGCCATCAGTGAGCCGGACAGGGGGCAAAACGAGCAGTACTTC.

The chain combines TRBV29-1 with TRBJ1-1; 7 bases are shared with TRBD1. Germline assignment: CDR1 SQVTM and CDR2 ANQGSEA. This CDR3 is built from 14 residues. V was pared by 4 bases and J by 10 bases, with 15 bases of the junction left unmatched. The CDR3 sequence is CSVGTGTAPPRAFF. The CDR3 bases are TGCAGCGTTGGGACCGGGACAGCTCCACCAAGAGCTTTCTTT.

This clonotype was seen a handful of times. The chain employs TRBV20-1 and TRBJ2-7, with D unclear. This CDR3 region has 13 residues. The V gene lost 0 bases and the J gene lost 2 bases, with 8 bases spanning the gap. Germline CDR1 is DFQATT and CDR2 is SNEGSKA (reference sequence). The DNA of the CDR3 is TGCAGTGCTAGAGATGGCCAGCCCTACGAGCAGTACTTC. Translated, it gives CSARDGQPYEQYF.

This clonotype was seen a few times. The V and J genes are TRBV28 and TRBJ2-3; D might be TRBD2 (5 bases). Trimming stripped 1 base from V and 2 bases from J, with 16 bases between. Germline CDR1 MDHEN, CDR2 SYDVKM. This CDR3 region has 17 residues. The CDR3 reads CASSLFGIPPDTDTQYF. The CDR3 DNA reads TGTGCCAGCAGTTTATTCGGGATACCACCAGACACAGATACGCAGTATTTT.

There are many counts of this clonotype. This CDR3 is CATSRETGPTYGYTF. DNA for the CDR3: TGTGCCACCAGCAGAGAAACGGGACCGACCTATGGCTACACCTTC. The rearrangement links TRBV15 to TRBJ1-2, with D possibly TRBD1 on 5 matching bases. Trimming removed 0 bases from V and 4 bases from J, with 12 bases in between. This CDR3 has 15 residues. The germline V gene encodes CDR1 LNHNV and CDR2 YYDKDF (reference sequence). The full variable domain, in which reference TRBV15 and TRBJ1-2 provide the parts outside the CDR3, is DAMVIQNPRYQVTQFGKPVTLSCSQTLNHNVMYWYQQKSSQAPKLLFHYYDKDFNNEADTPDNFQSRRPNTSFCFLDIRSPGLGDTAMYLCATSRETGPTYGYTFGSGTRLTVV.

This clonotype appeared a few times. J is TRBJ2-3 and V is TRBV20-1; TRBD2 aligns across 10 bases. The germline V gene encodes CDR1 DFQATT and CDR2 SNEGSKA (reference sequence). This CDR3 region has 15 residues. The V gene end was trimmed by 0 bases and the J gene end by 5 bases; junction bases not matched to a gene: 5. CDR3 DNA sequence: TGCAGTGCTAGAGATGGAGCGGGAGGGGGAGATACGCAGTATTTT. Its protein is CSARDGAGGGDTQYF.

The chain has TRBV28 and TRBJ1-2; D is undetermined. V was trimmed by 5 bases and J by 7 bases, leaving 17 bases between them. The CDR3 loop spans 14 amino acids. CDR1 and CDR2 from the germline V gene are MDHEN and SYDVKM. The CDR3 here is CASSPPPGEGGYTF. DNA for the CDR3: TGTGCCAGCAGTCCCCCCCCCGGGGAGGGTGGCTACACCTTC.

The chain carries TRBV12-3 or TRBV12-4 and TRBJ2-1; D might be TRBD1 (6 bases). Trimming left V 3 bases short and J 5 bases short, with 11 bases between. This CDR3 spans 14 amino acids. CDR3 nucleotides: TGTGCCAGCAGTTTTGGGACATGGAACAATGAGCAGTTCTTC. Translation gives CASSFGTWNNEQFF.